The clone carrying this T cell receptor (beta chain) was seen only a few times. It may be a read error: a sequence one base away is much more abundant. These data come from a study of neurological immune-mediated disorders. One entry per CDR3 protein results from TCRdb running MiXCR on the 5' RACE reads. The sample holds under 80,000 distinct CDR3 sequences, less than 6% seen once. V lost 6 bases, J lost 4 bases, and 7 bases lay in between. Germline V CDR1 and CDR2: MNHEY, SMNVEV (reference sequence). The CDR3 extends over 12 amino acids. The chain is built from TRBV27 and TRBJ1-5; D is undetermined. The sequencing input was PBMCs. The sequence derives from a woman in her 50s with multiple sclerosis. The CDR3 sequence: CASSTKNQPQHF. In DNA, the CDR3 is TGTGCCAGCAGCACTAAAAATCAGCCCCAGCATTTT.